The clone carrying this TCR beta chain is a singleton in its sample. Its antigen remains unidentified. The source of the sample is a study of T cell responses to AZD1222 COVID-19 vaccine. Study-level findings and limits: After the peak T cell response, and only then, were repertoires sampled. Only a handful of AZD1222 recipients were seropositive at baseline.

Libraries were prepared by immunoSEQ multiplex PCR; TCRdb keeps only in-frame clonotypes and omits some of them. The table records around 89,000 clones, about 88% of them present only once. With 3 bases removed from V and 6 bases from J, the gap between germline ends came to 11 bases. Germline V gene data show CDR1 as SGHAT and CDR2 as FQNNGV. The CDR3 length is 13 residues. Second-dose recipients at about 4 or about 12 weeks were treated as one pooled group. The receptor's source is an adult who received the AZD1222 COVID-19 vaccine. The starting material was peripheral blood, obtained 28 days after the second AZD1222 dose. The chain couples TRBV11-2 to TRBJ1-1; a possible D gene is TRBD1 (6 bases). This chain's CDR3 is CASSFQGTAEAFF. The CDR3 region has the DNA TGTGCCAGCAGCTTCCAGGGGACCGCTGAAGCTTTCTTT.